This T cell receptor beta chain was profiled in a study of response to subunit inactivated influenza vaccine. Study-level results: After each seasonal influenza vaccination, few new T cells are recruited, the authors suggested.

This clonotype was seen at least ten times. The antigen remains unidentified. A single record per CDR3 protein comes from TCRdb applying MiXCR to the RT-PCR reads. The sample lists 650,000 to 850,000 distinct CDR3 sequences; approximately 15% were seen once. Germline V CDR1 and CDR2: ENHRY, SYGVKD. CDR3 length: 12 amino acids. V lost 6 bases and J lost 0, with 6 bases in between. The receptor's source is a man between 45 and 60 years old who received an inactivated influenza vaccine. The material sequenced was PBMCs from blood, taken less than 15 days before vaccination. The V gene is TRBV10-3, the J gene TRBJ2-7; D is ambiguous. The CDR3 DNA reads TGTGCCATCAGAGCCCCCTCCTACGAGCAGTACTTC. Amino acid sequence: CAIRAPSYEQYF.